This T cell receptor beta chain is from a study of T-cell memory formation after mild COVID-19. Across the study: TCR clusters were largely donor specific. Regarding the study as a whole: Detection of some responders pre-infection suggested pre-existing cross-reactive memory T cells participated.

This clonotype showed up many times. Its target is not known. TCRdb re-derived calls from the 5' RACE reads in MiXCR, one entry per CDR3 protein. The sample carries roughly 200,000 distinct CDR3 sequences, over 9% recorded once. The germline V and J ends were trimmed by 1 base and 3 bases, with 10 bases remaining between them. The CDR3 is made up of 16 amino acids. CDR1 and CDR2 from the germline V gene are SGHTA and FQGNSA. The chain joins TRBV7-2 to TRBJ1-6; the D is unclear. The sequenced sample was PBMCs or a T cell subset sorted from them (not recorded which). This receptor was obtained from a man aged 18-30 years who had mild COVID-19 (a few samples of this study predate the infection). Cell type and time point are not known. Here the CDR3 reads CASSLGSVLYNSPLHF. The CDR3 nucleotides read TGTGCCAGCAGCTTAGGGTCGGTCCTCTATAATTCACCCCTCCACTTT.